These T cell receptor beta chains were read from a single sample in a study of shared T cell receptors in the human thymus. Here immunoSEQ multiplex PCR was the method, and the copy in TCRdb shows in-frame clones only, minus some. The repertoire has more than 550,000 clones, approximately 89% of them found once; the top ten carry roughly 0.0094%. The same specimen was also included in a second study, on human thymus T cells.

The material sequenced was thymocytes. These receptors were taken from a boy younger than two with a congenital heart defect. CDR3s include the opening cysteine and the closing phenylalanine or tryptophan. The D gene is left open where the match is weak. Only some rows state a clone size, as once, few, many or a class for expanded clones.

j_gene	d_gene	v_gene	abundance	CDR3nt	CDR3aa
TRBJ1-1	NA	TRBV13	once	TGTGCCAGCAGCTTAAATATGCGGATGAACACTGAAGCTTTCTTT	CASSLNMRMNTEAFF
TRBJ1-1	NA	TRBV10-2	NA	TGCGCCAGCAGGGTACAGGGTGAGAACACTGAAGCTTTCTTT	CASRVQGENTEAFF
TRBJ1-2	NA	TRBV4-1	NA	TGCGCCAGCAGGGTTGAAGGGGATGGCTACACCTTC	CASRVEGDGYTF
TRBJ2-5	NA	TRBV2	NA	TGTGCCAACAGATGTAACGCAGGGGAGACCCAGTACTTC	CANRCNAGETQYF
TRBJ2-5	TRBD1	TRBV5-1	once	TGCGCCAGCAGCCCCCGGGACAGGGGGCCCACGGAGCAGTACTTC	CASSPRDRGPTEQYF
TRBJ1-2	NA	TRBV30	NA	TGTGCCTGGAGTGTATCGAACAGTTATGGCTACACCTTC	CAWSVSNSYGYTF
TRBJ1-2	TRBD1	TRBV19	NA	TGTGCCAGTAGCCAGGGGGCGGCGAACGGCTACACCTTC	CASSQGAANGYTF
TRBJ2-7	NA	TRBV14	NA	TGTGCCAGCAGCCAAGGTGGTCCAGGGCCTACCTACGAGCAGTACTTC	CASSQGGPGPTYEQYF
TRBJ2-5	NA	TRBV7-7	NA	TGTGCTAGCAGCTTAAATCGCGTTGGAGCGGGAGAGACCCAGTACTTC	CASSLNRVGAGETQYF
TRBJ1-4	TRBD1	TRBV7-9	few	TGTGCCAGCAGCCGGGCCGGGACAGTACCTAAACTGTTTTTT	CASSRAGTVPKLFF
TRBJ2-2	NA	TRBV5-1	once	TGCGCCAGCAGTTGGGGGGAGTCCGGGGAGCTGTTTTTT	CASSWGESGELFF
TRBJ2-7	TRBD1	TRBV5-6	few	TGTGCCAGCAGCTTGGGGACAGGAAACTACGAGCAGTACTTC	CASSLGTGNYEQYF
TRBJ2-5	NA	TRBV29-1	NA	TGCAGCGTTGAGAGGCCTAGGGGCAGGGTTAAGAAGACCCAGTACTTC	CSVERPRGRVKKTQYF
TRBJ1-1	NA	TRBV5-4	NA	TGTGCCAGCAGCTCACAGGGCCAACGGAACACTGAAGCTTTCTTT	CASSSQGQRNTEAFF
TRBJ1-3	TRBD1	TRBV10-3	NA	TGTGCCATCAGTGAGGGTTCTGAGACAGGGTGTGAAAACACCATATATTTT	CAISEGSETGCENTIYF
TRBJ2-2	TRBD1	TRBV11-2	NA	TGTGCCAGCAGCTACCGGGACAGGGGTGTGGGGGAGCTGTTTTTT	CASSYRDRGVGELFF
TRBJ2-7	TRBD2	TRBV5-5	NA	TGTGCCAGCAGCCGGCACGGGGGAGGGCCCTACGAGCAGTACTTC	CASSRHGGGPYEQYF
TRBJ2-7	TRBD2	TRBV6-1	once	TGTGCCAGCAGTGGGACTAGCTCCTACGAGCAGTACTTC	CASSGTSSYEQYF